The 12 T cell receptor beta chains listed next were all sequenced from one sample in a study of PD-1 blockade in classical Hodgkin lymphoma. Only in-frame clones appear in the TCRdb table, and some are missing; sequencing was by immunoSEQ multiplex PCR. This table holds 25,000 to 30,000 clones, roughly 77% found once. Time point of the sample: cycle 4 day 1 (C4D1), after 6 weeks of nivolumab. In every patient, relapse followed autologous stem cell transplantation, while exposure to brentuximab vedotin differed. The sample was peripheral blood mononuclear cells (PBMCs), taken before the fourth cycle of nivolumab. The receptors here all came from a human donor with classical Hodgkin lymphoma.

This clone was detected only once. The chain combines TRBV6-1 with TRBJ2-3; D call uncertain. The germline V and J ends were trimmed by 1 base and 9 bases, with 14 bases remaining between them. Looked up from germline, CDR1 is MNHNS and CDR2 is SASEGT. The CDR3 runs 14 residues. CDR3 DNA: TGTGCCAGCAGTGAAGGCGTACTCGGCGCCACGCAGTATTTT. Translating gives CASSEGVLGATQYF.

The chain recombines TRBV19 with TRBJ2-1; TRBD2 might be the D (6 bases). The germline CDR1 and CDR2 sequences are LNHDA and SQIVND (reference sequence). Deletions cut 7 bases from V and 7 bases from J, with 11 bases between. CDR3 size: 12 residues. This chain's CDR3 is CASNAGINEQFF. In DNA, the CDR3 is TGTGCCAGTAACGCGGGGATAAATGAGCAGTTCTTC.

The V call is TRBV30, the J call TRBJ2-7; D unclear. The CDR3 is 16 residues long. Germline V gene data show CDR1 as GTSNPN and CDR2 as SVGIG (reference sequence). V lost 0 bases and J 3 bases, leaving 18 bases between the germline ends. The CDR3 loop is CAWSVPGSLQYYEQYF. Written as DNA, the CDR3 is TGTGCCTGGAGTGTACCGGGTAGCCTACAGTACTACGAGCAGTACTTC.

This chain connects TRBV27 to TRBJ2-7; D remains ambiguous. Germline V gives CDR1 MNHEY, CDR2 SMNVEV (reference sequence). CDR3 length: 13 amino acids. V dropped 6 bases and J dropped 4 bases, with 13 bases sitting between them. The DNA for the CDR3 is TGTGCCAGCAGACCGAGGAATTTTTACGAGCAGTACTTC. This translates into CASRPRNFYEQYF.

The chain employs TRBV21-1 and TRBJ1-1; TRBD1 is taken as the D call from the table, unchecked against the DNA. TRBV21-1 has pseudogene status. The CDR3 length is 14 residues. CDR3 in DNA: TGTGCCAGCCACCCTGACAGGGTGAACACTGAAGCTTTCTTT. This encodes CASHPDRVNTEAFF.

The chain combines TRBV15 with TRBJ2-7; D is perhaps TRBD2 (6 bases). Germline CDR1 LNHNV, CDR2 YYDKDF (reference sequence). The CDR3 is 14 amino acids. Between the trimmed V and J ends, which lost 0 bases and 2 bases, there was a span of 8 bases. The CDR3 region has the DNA TGTGCCACCAGCAGAGATCGCGGGACCTACGAGCAGTACTTC. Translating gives CATSRDRGTYEQYF. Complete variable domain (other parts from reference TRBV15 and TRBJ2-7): DAMVIQNPRYQVTQFGKPVTLSCSQTLNHNVMYWYQQKSSQAPKLLFHYYDKDFNNEADTPDNFQSRRPNTSFCFLDIRSPGLGDTAMYLCATSRDRGTYEQYFGPGTRLTVT.

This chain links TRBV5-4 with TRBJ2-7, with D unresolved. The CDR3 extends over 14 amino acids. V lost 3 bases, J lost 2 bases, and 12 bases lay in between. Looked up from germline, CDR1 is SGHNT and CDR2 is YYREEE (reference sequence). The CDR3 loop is CASSSSKTPYEQYF. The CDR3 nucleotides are TGTGCCAGCAGCTCATCTAAAACTCCCTACGAGCAGTACTTC.

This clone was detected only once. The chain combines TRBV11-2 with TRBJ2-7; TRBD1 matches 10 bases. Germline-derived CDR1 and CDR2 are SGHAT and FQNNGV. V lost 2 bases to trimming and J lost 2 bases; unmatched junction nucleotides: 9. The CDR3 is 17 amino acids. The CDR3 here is CASSLLGPGTGAYEQYF. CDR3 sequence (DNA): TGTGCCAGCAGCTTATTAGGCCCGGGGACAGGGGCCTACGAGCAGTACTTC.

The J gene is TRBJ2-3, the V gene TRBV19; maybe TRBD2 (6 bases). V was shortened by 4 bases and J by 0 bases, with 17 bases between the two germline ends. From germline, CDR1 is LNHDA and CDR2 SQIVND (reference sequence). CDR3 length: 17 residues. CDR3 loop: CASSKWGLVDSTDTQYF. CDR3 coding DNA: TGTGCCAGTAGTAAATGGGGACTTGTCGACAGCACAGATACGCAGTATTTT.

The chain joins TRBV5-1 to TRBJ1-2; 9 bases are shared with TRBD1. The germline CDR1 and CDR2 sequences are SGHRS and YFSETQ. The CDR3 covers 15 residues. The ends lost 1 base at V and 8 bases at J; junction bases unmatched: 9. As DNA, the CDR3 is TGCGCCAGCAGCTTGAGTACAGGGGGCCCTAACGGCTACACCTTC. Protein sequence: CASSLSTGGPNGYTF.

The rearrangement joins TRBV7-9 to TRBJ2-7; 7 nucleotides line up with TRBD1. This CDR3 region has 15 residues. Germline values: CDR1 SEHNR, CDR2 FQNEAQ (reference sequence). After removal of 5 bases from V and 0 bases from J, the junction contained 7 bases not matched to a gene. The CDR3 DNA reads TGTGCCAGCAGCCAGGGACAGCGGAGCTCCTACGAGCAGTACTTC. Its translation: CASSQGQRSSYEQYF.

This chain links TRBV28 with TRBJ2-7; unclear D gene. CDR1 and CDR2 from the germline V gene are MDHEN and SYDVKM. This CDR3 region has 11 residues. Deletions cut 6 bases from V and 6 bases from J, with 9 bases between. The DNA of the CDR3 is TGTGCCAGCAGGACTCGGACCGAGCAGTACTTC. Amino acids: CASRTRTEQYF.